This TCR beta chain is drawn from a study of shared clonotypes between healthy human individuals. Findings and caveats of the study: Researchers sampled blood only, noting tissue repertoires likely differ. Larger richness was generally estimated for naive than memory subsets.

Some clones are missing from TCRdb's copy, which holds only in-frame ones; the method was immunoSEQ multiplex PCR. The sample includes some 360,000 clones, around 70% seen only once; the top ten take about 10%. The table lists this clone with a few counts. Its antigen is unknown. Sequenced material: memory CD4+ T cells sorted from blood. Noted subset: CD45RA-negative fraction. The sequence came from a man between 25 and 39 years old in good health.

The CDR3 nucleotides read TGTGCCAGCAGTCCGACTAGCGGAACCACCTACGAGCAGTACTTC. Its translation: CASSPTSGTTYEQYF. The chain employs TRBV27 and TRBJ2-7; 9 nucleotides align to TRBD2. With V trimmed by 5 bases and J by 2 bases, 7 bases remained unmatched. The CDR3 covers 15 residues. Germline V gene data show CDR1 as MNHEY and CDR2 as SMNVEV (reference sequence).